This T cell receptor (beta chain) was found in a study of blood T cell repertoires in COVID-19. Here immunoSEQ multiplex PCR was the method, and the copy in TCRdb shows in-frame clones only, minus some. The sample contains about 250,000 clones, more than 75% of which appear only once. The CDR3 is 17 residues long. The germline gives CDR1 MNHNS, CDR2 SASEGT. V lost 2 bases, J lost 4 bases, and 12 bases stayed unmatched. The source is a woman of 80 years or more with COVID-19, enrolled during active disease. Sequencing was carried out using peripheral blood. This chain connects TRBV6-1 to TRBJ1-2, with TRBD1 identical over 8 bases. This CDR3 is CASSEPGRQGAAYGYTF. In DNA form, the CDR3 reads TGTGCCAGCAGTGAACCGGGGCGGCAGGGGGCGGCCTATGGCTACACCTTC.